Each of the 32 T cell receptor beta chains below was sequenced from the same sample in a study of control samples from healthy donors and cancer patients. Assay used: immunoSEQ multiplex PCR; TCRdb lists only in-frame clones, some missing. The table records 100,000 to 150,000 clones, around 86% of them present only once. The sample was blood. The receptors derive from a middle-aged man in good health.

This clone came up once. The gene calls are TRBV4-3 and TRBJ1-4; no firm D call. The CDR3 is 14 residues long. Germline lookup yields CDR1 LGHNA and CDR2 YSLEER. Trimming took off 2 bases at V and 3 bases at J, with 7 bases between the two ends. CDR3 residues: CASSQLGSNEKLFF. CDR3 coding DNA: TGCGCCAGCAGCCAACTAGGGTCTAATGAAAAACTGTTTTTT.

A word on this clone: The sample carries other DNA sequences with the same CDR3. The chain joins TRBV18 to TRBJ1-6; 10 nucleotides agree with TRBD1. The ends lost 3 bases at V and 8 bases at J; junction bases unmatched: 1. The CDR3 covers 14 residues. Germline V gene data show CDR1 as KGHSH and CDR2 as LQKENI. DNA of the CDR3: TGTGCCAGCTCACCGGGACAGGGGTATTCACCCCTCCACTTT. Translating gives CASSPGQGYSPLHF.

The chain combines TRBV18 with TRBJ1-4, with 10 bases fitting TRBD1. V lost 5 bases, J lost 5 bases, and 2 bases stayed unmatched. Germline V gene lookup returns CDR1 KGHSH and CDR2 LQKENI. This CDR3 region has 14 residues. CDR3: CASSSGQGNEKLFF. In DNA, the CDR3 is TGTGCCAGCTCATCGGGACAGGGGAATGAAAAACTGTTTTTT.

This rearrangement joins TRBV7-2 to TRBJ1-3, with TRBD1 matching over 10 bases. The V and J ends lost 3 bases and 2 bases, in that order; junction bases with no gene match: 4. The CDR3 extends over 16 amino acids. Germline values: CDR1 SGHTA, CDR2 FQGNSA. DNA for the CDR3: TGTGCCAGCAGCTTGACAGGGGGCAGCGCTGGAAACACCATATATTTT. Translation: CASSLTGGSAGNTIYF.

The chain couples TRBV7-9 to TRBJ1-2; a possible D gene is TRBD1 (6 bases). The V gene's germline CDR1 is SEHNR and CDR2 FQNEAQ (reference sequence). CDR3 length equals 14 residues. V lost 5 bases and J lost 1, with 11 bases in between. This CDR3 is CASSRGGFNYGYTF. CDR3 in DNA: TGTGCCAGCAGCCGAGGGGGTTTTAACTATGGCTACACCTTC.

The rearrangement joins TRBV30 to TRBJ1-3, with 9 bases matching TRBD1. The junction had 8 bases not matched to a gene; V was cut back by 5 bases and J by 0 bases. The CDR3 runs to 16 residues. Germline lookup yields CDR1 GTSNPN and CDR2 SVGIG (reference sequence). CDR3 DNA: TGTGCCTGGGAGGGACAGGGACCGGGCTCTGGAAACACCATATATTTT. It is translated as CAWEGQGPGSGNTIYF. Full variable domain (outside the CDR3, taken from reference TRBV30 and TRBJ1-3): SQTIHQWPATLVQPVGSPLSLECTVEGTSNPNLYWYRQAAGRGLQLLFYSVGIGQISSEVPQNLSASRPQDRQFILSSKKLLLSDSGFYLCAWEGQGPGSGNTIYFGEGSWLTVV.

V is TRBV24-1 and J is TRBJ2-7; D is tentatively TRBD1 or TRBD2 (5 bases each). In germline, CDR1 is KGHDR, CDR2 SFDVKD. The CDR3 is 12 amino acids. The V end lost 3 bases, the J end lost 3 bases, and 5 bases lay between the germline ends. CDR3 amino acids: CATSDGGYEQYF. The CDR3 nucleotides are TGTGCCACCAGTGATGGGGGCTACGAGCAGTACTTC.

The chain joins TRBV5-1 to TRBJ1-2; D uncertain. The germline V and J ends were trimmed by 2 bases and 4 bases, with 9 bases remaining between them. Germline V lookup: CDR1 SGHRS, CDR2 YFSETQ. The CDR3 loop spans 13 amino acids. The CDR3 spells CASSLGTGYGYTF. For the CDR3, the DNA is TGCGCCAGCAGCTTAGGTACCGGCTATGGCTACACCTTC.

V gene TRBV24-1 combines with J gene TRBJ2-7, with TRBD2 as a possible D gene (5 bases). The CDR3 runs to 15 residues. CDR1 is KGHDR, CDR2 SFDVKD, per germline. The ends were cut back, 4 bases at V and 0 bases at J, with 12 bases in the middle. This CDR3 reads CATSDPGRGSYEQYF. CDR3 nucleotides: TGTGCCACCAGTGACCCTGGACGGGGCTCCTACGAGCAGTACTTC.

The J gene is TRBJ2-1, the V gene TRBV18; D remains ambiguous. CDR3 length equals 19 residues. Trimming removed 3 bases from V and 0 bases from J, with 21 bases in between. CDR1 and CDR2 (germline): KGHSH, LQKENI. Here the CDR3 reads CASSPLVRQRGASYNEQFF. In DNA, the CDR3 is TGTGCCAGCTCACCGCTGGTAAGGCAGCGCGGAGCCTCCTACAATGAGCAGTTCTTC.

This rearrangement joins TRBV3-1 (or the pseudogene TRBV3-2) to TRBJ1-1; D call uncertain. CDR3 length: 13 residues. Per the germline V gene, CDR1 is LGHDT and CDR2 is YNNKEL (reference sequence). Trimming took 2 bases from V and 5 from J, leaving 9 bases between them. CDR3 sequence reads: CASSQLAGTEAFF. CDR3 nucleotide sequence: TGTGCCAGCAGCCAACTGGCGGGGACTGAAGCTTTCTTT.

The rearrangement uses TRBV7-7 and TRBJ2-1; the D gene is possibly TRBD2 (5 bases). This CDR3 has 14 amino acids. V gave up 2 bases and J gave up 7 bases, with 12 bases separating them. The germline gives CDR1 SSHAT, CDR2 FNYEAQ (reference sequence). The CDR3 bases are TGTGCCAGCAGCTTAATGGACTCGTCTAATGAGCAGTTCTTC. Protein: CASSLMDSSNEQFF.

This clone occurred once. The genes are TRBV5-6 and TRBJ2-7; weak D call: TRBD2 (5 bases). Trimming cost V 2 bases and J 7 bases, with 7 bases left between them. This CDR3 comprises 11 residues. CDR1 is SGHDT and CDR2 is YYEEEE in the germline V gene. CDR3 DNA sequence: TGTGCCAGCAGCTTCCGGGGTGAGCAGTACTTC. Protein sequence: CASSFRGEQYF.

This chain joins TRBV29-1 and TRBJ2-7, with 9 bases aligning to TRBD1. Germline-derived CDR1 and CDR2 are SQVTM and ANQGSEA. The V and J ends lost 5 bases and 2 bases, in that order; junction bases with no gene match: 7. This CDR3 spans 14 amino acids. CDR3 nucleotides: TGCAGCGTTCTAGGCGGGACAGGGACCTACGAGCAGTACTTC. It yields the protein CSVLGGTGTYEQYF.

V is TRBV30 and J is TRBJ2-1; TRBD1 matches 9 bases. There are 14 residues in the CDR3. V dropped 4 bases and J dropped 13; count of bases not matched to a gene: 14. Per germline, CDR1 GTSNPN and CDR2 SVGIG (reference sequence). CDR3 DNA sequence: TGTGCCTGGACCCCAAGCCCAACAGGGGGCATCCAGTTCTTC. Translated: CAWTPSPTGGIQFF.

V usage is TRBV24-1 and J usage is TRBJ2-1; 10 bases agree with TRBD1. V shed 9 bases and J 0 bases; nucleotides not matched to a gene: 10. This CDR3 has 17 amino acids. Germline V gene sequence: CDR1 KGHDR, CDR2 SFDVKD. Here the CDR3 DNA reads TGTGCCACCGCGACCACCCGGGACAGGGGCTCCTACAATGAGCAGTTCTTC. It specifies CATATTRDRGSYNEQFF.

The CDR3 spells CAWNPGTTYSYNEQFF. The CDR3, as DNA: TGTGCCTGGAATCCTGGGACTACCTACTCCTACAATGAGCAGTTCTTC. V is TRBV30 and J is TRBJ2-1, with 7 bases matching TRBD2. CDR3 length equals 16 residues. With 4 bases clipped from V and 0 bases from J, the junction kept 9 bases outside the gene matches. Germline lookup yields CDR1 GTSNPN and CDR2 SVGIG (reference sequence).

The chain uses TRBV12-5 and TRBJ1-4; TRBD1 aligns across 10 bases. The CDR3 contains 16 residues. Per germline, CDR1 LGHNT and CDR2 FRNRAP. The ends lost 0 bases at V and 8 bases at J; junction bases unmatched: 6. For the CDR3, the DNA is TGTGCTAGTGGTTTGGTACTCGACAGGGGGCCCGAAAAACTGTTTTTT. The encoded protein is CASGLVLDRGPEKLFF. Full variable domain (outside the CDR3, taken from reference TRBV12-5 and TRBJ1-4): DARVTQTPRHKVTEMGQEVTMRCQPILGHNTVFWYRQTMMQGLELLAYFRNRAPLDDSGMPKDRFSAEMPDATLATLKIQPSEPRDSAVYFCASGLVLDRGPEKLFFGSGTQLSVL.

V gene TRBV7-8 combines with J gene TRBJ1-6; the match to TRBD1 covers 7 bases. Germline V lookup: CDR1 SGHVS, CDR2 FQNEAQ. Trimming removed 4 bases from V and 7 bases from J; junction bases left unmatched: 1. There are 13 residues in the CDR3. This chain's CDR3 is CASSSDRNSPLHF. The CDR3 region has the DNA TGTGCCAGCAGCTCGGACAGGAATTCACCCCTCCACTTT.

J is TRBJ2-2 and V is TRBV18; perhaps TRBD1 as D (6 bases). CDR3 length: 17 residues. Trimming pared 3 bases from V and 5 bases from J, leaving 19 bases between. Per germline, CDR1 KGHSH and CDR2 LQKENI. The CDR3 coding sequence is TGTGCCAGCTCACCGTCGAACCGGCAGGGGCGAACCGGGGAGCTGTTTTTT. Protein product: CASSPSNRQGRTGELFF. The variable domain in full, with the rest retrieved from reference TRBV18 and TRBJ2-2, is NAGVMQNPRHLVRRRGQEARLRCSPMKGHSHVYWYRQLPEEGLKFMVYLQKENIIDESGMPKERFSAEFPKEGPSILRIQQVVRGDSAAYFCASSPSNRQGRTGELFFGEGSRLTVL.

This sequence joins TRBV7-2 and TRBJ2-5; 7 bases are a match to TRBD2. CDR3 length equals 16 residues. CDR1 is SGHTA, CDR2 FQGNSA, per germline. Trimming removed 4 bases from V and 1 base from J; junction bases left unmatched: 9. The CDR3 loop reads CASSWGGAYRQETQYF. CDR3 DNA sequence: TGTGCCAGCAGCTGGGGGGGAGCTTACCGCCAAGAGACCCAGTACTTC.

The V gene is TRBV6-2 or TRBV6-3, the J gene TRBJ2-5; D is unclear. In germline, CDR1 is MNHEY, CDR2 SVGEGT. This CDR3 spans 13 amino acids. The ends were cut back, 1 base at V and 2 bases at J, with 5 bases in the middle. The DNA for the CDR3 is TGTGCCAGCAGTTACTATAGTCAAGAGACCCAGTACTTC. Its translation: CASSYYSQETQYF.

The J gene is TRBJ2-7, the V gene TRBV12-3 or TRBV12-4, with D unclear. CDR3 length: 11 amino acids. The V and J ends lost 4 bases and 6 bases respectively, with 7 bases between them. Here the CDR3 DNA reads TGTGCCAGCAGTTACCAGGTCGAGCAGTACTTC. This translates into CASSYQVEQYF.

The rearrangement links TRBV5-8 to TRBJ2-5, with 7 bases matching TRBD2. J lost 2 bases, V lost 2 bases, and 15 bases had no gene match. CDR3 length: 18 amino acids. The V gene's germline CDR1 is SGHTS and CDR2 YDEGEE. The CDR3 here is CASSFGGPKRLAQETQYF. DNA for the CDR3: TGTGCCAGCAGCTTCGGGGGACCTAAAAGACTAGCTCAAGAGACCCAGTACTTC.

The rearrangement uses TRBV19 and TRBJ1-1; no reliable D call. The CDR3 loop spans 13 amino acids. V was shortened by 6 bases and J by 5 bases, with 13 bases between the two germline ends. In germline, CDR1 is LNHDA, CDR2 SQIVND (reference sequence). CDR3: CASRNLRGTEAFF. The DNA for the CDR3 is TGTGCCAGTAGGAACCTACGGGGAACTGAAGCTTTCTTT.

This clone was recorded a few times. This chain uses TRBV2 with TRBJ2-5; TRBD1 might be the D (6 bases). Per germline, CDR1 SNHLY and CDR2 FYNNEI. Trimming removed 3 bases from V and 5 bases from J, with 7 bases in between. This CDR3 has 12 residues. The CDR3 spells CASSEGAETQYF. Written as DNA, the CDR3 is TGTGCCAGCAGTGAGGGGGCGGAGACCCAGTACTTC.

The CDR3 nucleotides read TGTGCCAGCAGTTTAATTCCAGGGACAGGCCACACCTTC. As protein: CASSLIPGTGHTF. The rearrangement joins TRBV12-3 or TRBV12-4 to TRBJ1-2; 8 nucleotides align to TRBD1. CDR3 length equals 13 residues. With V trimmed by 2 bases and J by 12 bases, 8 bases remained unmatched.

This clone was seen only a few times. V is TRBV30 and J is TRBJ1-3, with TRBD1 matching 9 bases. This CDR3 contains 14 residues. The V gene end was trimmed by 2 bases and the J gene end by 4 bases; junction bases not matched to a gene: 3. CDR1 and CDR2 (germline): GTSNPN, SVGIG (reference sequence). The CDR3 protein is CAWSFGQGGNTIYF. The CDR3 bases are TGTGCCTGGAGTTTCGGACAGGGGGGAAACACCATATATTTT.

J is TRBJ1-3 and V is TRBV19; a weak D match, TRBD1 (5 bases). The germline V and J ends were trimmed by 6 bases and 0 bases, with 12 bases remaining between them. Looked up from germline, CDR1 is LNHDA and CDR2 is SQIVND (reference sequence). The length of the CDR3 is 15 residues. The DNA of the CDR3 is TGTGCCAGTAGCAGCAGGGTTGGCTCTGGAAACACCATATATTTT. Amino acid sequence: CASSSRVGSGNTIYF. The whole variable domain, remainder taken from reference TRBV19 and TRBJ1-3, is DGGITQSPKYLFRKEGQNVTLSCEQNLNHDAMYWYRQDPGQGLRLIYYSQIVNDFQKGDIAEGYSVSREKKESFPLTVTSAQKNPTAFYLCASSSRVGSGNTIYFGEGSWLTVV.

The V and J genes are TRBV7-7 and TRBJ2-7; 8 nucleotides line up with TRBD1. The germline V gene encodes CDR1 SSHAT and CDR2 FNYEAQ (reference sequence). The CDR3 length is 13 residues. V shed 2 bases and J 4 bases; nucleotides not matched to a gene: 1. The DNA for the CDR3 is TGTGCCAGCAGCTTAAGACAGGGGTACGAGCAGTACTTC. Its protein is CASSLRQGYEQYF.

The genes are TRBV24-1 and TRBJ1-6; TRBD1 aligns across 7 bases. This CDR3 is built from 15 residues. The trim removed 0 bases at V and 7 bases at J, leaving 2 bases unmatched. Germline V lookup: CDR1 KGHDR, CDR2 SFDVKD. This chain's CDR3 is CATSDLGTANSPLHF. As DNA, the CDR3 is TGTGCCACCAGTGATTTGGGGACAGCCAATTCACCCCTCCACTTT.

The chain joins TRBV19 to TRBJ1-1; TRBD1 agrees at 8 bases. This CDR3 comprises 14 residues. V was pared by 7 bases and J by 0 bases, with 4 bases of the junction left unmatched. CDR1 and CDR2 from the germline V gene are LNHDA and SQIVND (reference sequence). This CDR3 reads CASNRTGMNTEAFF. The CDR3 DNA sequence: TGTGCCAGTAACCGGACAGGGATGAACACTGAAGCTTTCTTT.